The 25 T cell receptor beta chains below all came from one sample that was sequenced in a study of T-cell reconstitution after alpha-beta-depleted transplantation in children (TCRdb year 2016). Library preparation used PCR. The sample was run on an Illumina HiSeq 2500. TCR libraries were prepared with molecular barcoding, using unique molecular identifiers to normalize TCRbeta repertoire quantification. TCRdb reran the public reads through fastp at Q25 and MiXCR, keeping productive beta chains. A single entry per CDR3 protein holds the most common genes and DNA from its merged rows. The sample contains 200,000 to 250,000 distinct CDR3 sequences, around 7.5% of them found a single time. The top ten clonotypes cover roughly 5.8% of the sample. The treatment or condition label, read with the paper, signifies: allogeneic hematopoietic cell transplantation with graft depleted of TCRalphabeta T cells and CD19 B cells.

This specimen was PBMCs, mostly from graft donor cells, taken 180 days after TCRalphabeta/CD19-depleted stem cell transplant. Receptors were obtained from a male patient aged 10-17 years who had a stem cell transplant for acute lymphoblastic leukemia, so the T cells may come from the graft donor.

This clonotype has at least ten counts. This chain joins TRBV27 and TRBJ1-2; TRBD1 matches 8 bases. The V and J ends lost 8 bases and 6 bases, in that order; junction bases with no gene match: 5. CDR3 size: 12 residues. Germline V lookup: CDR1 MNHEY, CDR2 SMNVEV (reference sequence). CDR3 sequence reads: CASWTGINGYTF. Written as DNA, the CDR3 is TGTGCCAGCTGGACAGGGATAAATGGCTACACCTTC.

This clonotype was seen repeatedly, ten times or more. In DNA, the CDR3 is TGTGCCACCAGTGATTTGGCCCCGCGAGGAAACACCATATATTTT. It encodes CATSDLAPRGNTIYF. The J gene is TRBJ1-3, the V gene TRBV24-1; no clear D. Trimming left V 0 bases short and J 4 bases short, with 9 bases between. CDR1 is KGHDR, CDR2 SFDVKD, per germline. This CDR3 contains 15 residues.

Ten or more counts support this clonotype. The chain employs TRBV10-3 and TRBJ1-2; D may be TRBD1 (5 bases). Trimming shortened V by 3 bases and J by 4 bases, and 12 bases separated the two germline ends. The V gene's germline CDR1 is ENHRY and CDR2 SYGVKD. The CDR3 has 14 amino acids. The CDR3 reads CAISDRQGPYGYTF. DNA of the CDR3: TGTGCCATCAGTGATAGGCAGGGTCCCTATGGCTACACCTTC.

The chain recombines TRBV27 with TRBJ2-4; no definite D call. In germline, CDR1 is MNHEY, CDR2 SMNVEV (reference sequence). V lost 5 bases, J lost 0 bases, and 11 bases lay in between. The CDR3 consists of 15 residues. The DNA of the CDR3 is TGTGCCAGCAGTGGGATCGCTCTAGCCAAAAACATTCAGTACTTC. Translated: CASSGIALAKNIQYF.

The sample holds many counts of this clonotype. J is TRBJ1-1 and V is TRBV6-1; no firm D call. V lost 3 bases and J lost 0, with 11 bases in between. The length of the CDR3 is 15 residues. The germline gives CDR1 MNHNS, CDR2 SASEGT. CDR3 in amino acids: CASSEHQDLNTEAFF. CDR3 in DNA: TGTGCCAGCAGTGAGCATCAGGACCTGAACACTGAAGCTTTCTTT.

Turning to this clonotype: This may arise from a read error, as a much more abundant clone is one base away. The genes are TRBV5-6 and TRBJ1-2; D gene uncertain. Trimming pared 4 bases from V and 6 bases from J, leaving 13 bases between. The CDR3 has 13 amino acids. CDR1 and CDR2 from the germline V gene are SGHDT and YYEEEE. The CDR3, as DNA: TGTGCCAGCAGCACGGTCCCGGGCCATGGCTACACCTTC. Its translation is CASSTVPGHGYTF. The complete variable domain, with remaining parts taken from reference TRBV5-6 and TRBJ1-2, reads DAGVTQSPTHLIKTRGQQVTLRCSPKSGHDTVSWYQQALGQGPQFIFQYYEEEERQRGNFPDRFSGHQFPNYSSELNVNALLLGDSALYLCASSTVPGHGYTFGSGTRLTVV.

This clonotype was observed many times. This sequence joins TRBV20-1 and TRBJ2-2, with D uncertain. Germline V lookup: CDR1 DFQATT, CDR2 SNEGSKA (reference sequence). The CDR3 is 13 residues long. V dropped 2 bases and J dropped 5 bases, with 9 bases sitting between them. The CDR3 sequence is CSARWTATGELFF. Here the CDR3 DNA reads TGCAGTGCTAGATGGACGGCTACCGGGGAGCTGTTTTTT.

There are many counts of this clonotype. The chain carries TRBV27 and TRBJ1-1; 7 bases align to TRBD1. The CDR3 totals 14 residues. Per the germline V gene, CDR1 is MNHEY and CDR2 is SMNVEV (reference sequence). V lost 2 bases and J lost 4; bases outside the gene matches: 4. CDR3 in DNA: TGTGCCAGCAGTTTAGTTCAGGGGGTCACTGAAGCTTTCTTT. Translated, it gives CASSLVQGVTEAFF.

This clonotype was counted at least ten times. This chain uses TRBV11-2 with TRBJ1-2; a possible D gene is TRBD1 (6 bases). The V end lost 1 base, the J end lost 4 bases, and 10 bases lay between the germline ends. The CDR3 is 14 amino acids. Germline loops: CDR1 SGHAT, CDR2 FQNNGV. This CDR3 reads CASSLVGGSYGYTF. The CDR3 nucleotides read TGTGCCAGCAGCTTAGTAGGGGGGAGCTATGGCTACACCTTC.

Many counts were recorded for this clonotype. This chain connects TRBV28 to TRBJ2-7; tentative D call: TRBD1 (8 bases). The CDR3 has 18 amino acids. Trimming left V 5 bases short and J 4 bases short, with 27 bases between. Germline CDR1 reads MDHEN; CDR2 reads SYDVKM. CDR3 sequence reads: CASSHHQKRTGRAYEQYF. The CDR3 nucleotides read TGTGCCAGCAGTCATCATCAGAAACGGACAGGGAGGGCTTACGAGCAGTACTTC.

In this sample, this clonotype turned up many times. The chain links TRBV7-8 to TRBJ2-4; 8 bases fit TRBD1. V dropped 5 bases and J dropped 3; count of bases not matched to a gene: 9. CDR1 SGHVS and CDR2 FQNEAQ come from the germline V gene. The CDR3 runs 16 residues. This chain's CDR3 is CASSVSGTGGKNIQYF. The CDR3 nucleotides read TGTGCCAGCAGCGTCTCCGGGACAGGTGGCAAAAACATTCAGTACTTC.

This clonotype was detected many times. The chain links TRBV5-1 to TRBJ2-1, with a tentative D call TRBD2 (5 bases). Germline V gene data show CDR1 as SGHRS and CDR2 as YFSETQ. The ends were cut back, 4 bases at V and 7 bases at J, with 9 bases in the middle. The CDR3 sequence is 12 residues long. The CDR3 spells CASSAAGNEQFF. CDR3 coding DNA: TGCGCCAGCAGCGCCGCGGGTAATGAGCAGTTCTTC. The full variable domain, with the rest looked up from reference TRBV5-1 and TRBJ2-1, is KAGVTQTPRYLIKTRGQQVTLSCSPISGHRSVSWYQQTPGQGLQFLFEYFSETQRNKGNFPGRFSGRQFSNSRSEMNVSTLELGDSALYLCASSAAGNEQFFGPGTRLTVL.

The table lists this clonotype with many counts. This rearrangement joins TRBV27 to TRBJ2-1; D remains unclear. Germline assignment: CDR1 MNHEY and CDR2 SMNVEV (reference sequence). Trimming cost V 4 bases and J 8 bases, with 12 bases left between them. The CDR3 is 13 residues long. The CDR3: CASSYQVGDEQFF. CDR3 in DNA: TGTGCCAGCAGTTACCAGGTAGGCGATGAGCAGTTCTTC.

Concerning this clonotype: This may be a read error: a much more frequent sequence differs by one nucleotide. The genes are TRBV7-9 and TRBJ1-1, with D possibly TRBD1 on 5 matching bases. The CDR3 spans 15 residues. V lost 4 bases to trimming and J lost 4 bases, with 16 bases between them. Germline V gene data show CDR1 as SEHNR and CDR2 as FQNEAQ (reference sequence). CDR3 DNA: TGTGCCAGCAGCTCTGGTGGGGCCGGGGGCACTGAAGCTTTCTTT. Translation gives CASSSGGAGGTEAFF.

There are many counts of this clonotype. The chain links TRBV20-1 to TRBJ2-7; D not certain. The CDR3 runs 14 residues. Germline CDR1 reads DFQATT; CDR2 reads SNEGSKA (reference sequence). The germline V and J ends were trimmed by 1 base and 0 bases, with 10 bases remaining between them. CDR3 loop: CSARGDWSSYEQYF. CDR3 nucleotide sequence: TGCAGTGCTAGAGGAGACTGGAGCTCCTACGAGCAGTACTTC.

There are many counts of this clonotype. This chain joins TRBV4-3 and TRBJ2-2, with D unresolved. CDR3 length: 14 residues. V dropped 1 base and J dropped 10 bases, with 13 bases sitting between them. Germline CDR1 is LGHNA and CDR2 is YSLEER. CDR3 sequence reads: CASSQVSGVSELFF. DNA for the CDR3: TGCGCCAGCAGCCAAGTCAGTGGGGTCTCGGAGCTGTTTTTT.

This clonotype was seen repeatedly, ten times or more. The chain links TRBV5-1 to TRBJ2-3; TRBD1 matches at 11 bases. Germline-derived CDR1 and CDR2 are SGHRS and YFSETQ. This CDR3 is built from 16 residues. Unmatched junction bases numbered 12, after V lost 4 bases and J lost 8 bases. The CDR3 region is CASSTDRGRLLSTQYF. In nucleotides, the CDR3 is TGCGCCAGCAGCACGGACAGGGGGCGACTTTTGTCTACGCAGTATTTT.

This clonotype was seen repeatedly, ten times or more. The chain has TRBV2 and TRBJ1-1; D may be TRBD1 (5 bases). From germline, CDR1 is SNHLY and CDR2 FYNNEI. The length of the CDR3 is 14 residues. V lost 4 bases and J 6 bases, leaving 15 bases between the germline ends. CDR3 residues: CASSGTLRGSEAFF. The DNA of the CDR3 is TGTGCCAGCAGTGGGACGTTACGGGGCTCTGAAGCTTTCTTT.

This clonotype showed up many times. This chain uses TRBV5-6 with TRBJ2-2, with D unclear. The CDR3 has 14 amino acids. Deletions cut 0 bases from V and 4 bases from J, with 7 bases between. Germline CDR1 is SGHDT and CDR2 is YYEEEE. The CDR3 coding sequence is TGTGCCAGCAGCTTGGGACTGGGCACCGGGGAGCTGTTTTTT. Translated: CASSLGLGTGELFF.

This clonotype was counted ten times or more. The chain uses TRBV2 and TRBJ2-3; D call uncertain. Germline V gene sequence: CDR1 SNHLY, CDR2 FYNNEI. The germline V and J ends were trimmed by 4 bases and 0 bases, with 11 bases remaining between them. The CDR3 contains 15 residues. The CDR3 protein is CASSGAYSSTDTQYF. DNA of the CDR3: TGTGCCAGCAGTGGTGCCTACTCTAGCACAGATACGCAGTATTTT. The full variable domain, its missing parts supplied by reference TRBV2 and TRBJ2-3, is EPEVTQTPSHQVTQMGQEVILRCVPISNHLYFYWYRQILGQKVEFLVSFYNNEISEKSEIFDDQFSVERPDGSNFTLKIRSTKLEDSAMYFCASSGAYSSTDTQYFGPGTRLTVL.

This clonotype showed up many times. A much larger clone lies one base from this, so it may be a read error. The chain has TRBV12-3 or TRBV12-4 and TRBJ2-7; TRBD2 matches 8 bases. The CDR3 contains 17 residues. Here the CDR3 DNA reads TGTGCCAGCAGTTTGATTCGGGGGGGGATATCCCTCTACGAGCAGCACTTC. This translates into CASSLIRGGISLYEQHF.

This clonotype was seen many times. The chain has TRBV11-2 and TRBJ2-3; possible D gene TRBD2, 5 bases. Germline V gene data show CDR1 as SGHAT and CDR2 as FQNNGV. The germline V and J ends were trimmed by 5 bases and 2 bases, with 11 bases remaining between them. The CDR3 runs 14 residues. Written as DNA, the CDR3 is TGTGCCAGCAGCCTCGGGGAACACACAGATACGCAGTATTTT. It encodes CASSLGEHTDTQYF.

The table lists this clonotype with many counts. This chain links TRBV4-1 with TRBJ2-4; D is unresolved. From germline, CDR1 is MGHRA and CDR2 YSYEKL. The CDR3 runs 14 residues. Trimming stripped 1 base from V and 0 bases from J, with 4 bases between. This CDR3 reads CASSQVEAKNIQYF. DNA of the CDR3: TGCGCCAGCAGCCAAGTTGAAGCCAAAAACATTCAGTACTTC.

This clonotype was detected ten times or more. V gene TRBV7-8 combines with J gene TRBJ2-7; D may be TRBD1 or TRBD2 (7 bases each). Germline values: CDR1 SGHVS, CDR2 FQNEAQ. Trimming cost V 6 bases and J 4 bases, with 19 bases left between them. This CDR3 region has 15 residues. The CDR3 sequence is CASSPPNRGLYEQYF. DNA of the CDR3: TGTGCCAGCAGTCCACCGAACAGGGGACTATACGAGCAGTACTTC.

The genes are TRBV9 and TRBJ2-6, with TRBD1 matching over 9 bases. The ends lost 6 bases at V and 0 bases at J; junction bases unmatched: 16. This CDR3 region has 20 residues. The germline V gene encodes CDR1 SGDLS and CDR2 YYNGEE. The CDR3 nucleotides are TGTGCCAGCACGCGGGACAGGGTCACACTGGGCGTCTCTGGGGCCAACGTCCTGACTTTC. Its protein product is CASTRDRVTLGVSGANVLTF. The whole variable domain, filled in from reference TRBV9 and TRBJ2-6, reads DSGVTQTPKHLITATGQRVTLRCSPRSGDLSVYWYQQSLDQGLQFLIQYYNGEERAKGNILERFSAQQFPDLHSELNLSSLELGDSALYFCASTRDRVTLGVSGANVLTFGAGSRLTVL.